Listed below are T cell receptor beta chains from one sample, sequenced in a study of blood T cell repertoires in COVID-19. Sequenced by immunoSEQ multiplex PCR; TCRdb stores in-frame clones only, minus some. The table has nearly 110,000 clones, about 91% seen once. The sample taken for sequencing was peripheral blood. The source is a man in his fifties with active or convalescent COVID-19. Each CDR3 is given with its conserved first and last residue. Fields, in order: clone size, D gene, V gene, J gene, CDR3 DNA, CDR3 protein. A D gene is named only where the DNA matches it firmly. Clone size is not always given. Where it is, it says once, few, many or a class for expanded clones.

NA	NA	TRBV2	TRBJ1-2	TGTGCCAGCAGTGAATACCTAGTACGCCTTTCAAGTGGCTACACCTTC	CASSEYLVRLSSGYTF
NA	NA	TRBV21-1	TRBJ1-2	TGTGCCAGCAGAAAACCGACCGCGGACGGGAGGTTAGGGAACTATGGCTACACCTTC	CASRKPTADGRLGNYGYTF
NA	TRBD2	TRBV14	TRBJ2-3	TGTGCCAGCAGCCAAGGAGATAGCGGGAGGGGCACAGATACGCAGTATTTT	CASSQGDSGRGTDTQYF
NA	NA	TRBV4-1	TRBJ1-1	TGCGCCAGCAGCCAGGAACCGGGGTACACTGAAGCTTTCTTT	CASSQEPGYTEAFF
NA	TRBD1	TRBV5-1	TRBJ2-7	TGCGCCAGCAGCTTTTGGACAGGTCCCTCCTACGAGCAGTACTTC	CASSFWTGPSYEQYF
many	NA	TRBV5-8	TRBJ1-2	TGTGCCAGCAGCTTGGGGAGAGTTCCTGCTAGGGGCTACACCTTC	CASSLGRVPARGYTF
NA	TRBD1	TRBV12-3/TRBV12-4	TRBJ1-1	TGTGCCAGCAACAGGGGCCACACTGAAGCTTTCTTT	CASNRGHTEAFF
NA	TRBD1	TRBV12-3/TRBV12-4	TRBJ1-2	TGTGCCAGCAGTATGGGACAGGGTTATGGCTACACCTTC	CASSMGQGYGYTF
once	NA	TRBV7-8	TRBJ2-7	TGTGCCAGCAGCTTAGACAGGGACGAGCAGTACTTC	CASSLDRDEQYF
NA	NA	TRBV27	TRBJ1-6	TGTGCCAGCAGGATGACAGTGGGTTCACCCCTCCACTTT	CASRMTVGSPLHF
NA	NA	TRBV10-2	TRBJ2-7	TGCGCCAGCAGTCCTGACGGGGGTCCCTCCTACGAGCAGTACTTC	CASSPDGGPSYEQYF
NA	TRBD1	TRBV5-1	TRBJ1-4	TGCGCCAGCACAGGGGGCGAGGGGAATGAAAAACTGTTTTTT	CASTGGEGNEKLFF
NA	NA	TRBV4-1	TRBJ1-2	TGCGCCAGCAGCCTCGAGGGTACAGCTAACTATGGCTACACCTTC	CASSLEGTANYGYTF
NA	NA	TRBV7-8	TRBJ1-5	TGTGCCAGCAGCCCCCTCCACGGGAACAATCAGCCCCAGCATTTT	CASSPLHGNNQPQHF
NA	NA	TRBV5-1	TRBJ1-1	TGCGCCAGCAGCGAACCAGGAACCGTCGTCACTGAAGCTTTCTTT	CASSEPGTVVTEAFF
few	NA	TRBV3-1/TRBV3-2	TRBJ2-7	TGTGCCAGCAGCCTCTCTAACTCCTACGAGCAGTACTTC	CASSLSNSYEQYF
NA	NA	TRBV9	TRBJ1-1	TGTGCCAGCAGCGTCGGGGTGGGCGACACTGAAGCTTTCTTT	CASSVGVGDTEAFF
NA	NA	TRBV11-2	TRBJ1-2	TGTGCCAGCAGCTTAGACAGGGGCGGCTATGGCTACACCTTC	CASSLDRGGYGYTF
NA	TRBD1	TRBV24-1	TRBJ1-1	TGTGCCACCAGTGATTCCGGACAGGTTTCGATCTTT	CATSDSGQVSIF
NA	TRBD2	TRBV30	TRBJ2-2	TGTGCCTGGAGAAAGCCTAGCGGGATCGGGGAGCTGTTTTTT	CAWRKPSGIGELFF
NA	TRBD1	TRBV28	TRBJ2-7	TGTGCCAGCAGAGAGACAGGGTACGAGCAGTACTTC	CASRETGYEQYF
NA	TRBD1	TRBV12-3/TRBV12-4	TRBJ1-1	TGTGCCAGCGCTCAGGGGGAAGACACTGAAGCTTTCTTT	CASAQGEDTEAFF
NA	TRBD1	TRBV27	TRBJ2-1	TGTGCCAGCAGTTTAGGAGCAGGGGGCTATAGTACGCTGTTCTTC	CASSLGAGGYSTLFF
NA	NA	TRBV27	TRBJ2-3	TGTGCCAGCAGATCGGCGGGTCCGGGGACAGATACGCAGTATTTT	CASRSAGPGTDTQYF
few	TRBD1	TRBV18	TRBJ2-1	TGTGCCAGCTCGCTAACAGGGGTCTACAATGAGCAGTTCTTC	CASSLTGVYNEQFF
NA	NA	TRBV12-3/TRBV12-4	TRBJ2-7	TGTGCCAGCAGTTTACTGGGGGAGGTGCAGTACTTC	CASSLLGEVQYF
NA	TRBD2	TRBV6-2/TRBV6-3	TRBJ2-1	TGTGCCAGCAGTTACGACGGGAGGCTCTACAATGAGCAGTTCTTC	CASSYDGRLYNEQFF
once	NA	TRBV15	TRBJ1-2	TGTGCCACCAGCAGAGGGCCGGGAATCAACTATGGCTACACCTTC	CATSRGPGINYGYTF
once	NA	TRBV5-6	TRBJ1-4	TGTGCCAGCAGCCACTGGACAGACAATGAAAAACTGTTTTTT	CASSHWTDNEKLFF
NA	NA	TRBV20-1	TRBJ1-2	TGCAGTGCTAGTCCCGGGGGGGATACTAACTATGGCTACACCTTC	CSASPGGDTNYGYTF
NA	TRBD2	TRBV7-6	TRBJ2-1	TGTGCCAGCAGCTTAGCGCCTCTAGCGGGAGGCCAGATTGAGCAGTTCTTC	CASSLAPLAGGQIEQFF
NA	NA	TRBV5-5	TRBJ2-2	TGTGCCAGCAGTTGGGGAACCGGGGGAACCGGGGAGCTGTTTTTT	CASSWGTGGTGELFF
NA	NA	TRBV12-3/TRBV12-4	TRBJ1-1	TGTGCCAGCAGTTTTCAGGGGAACACTGAAGCTTTCTTT	CASSFQGNTEAFF
NA	NA	TRBV5-4	TRBJ2-1	TGTGCCAGCAGCCCATGGACGGGGGATGAGCAGTTCTTC	CASSPWTGDEQFF
NA	TRBD1	TRBV28	TRBJ2-3	TGTGCCAGCAGGGTACCCGACAGGGGTCGAAGCACAGATACGCAGTATTTT	CASRVPDRGRSTDTQYF
NA	NA	TRBV29-1	TRBJ2-1	TGCAGCGTTGAAGAGGTTGGGGGGAGCTCCTACAATGAGCAGTTCTTC	CSVEEVGGSSYNEQFF
once	TRBD1	TRBV10-3	TRBJ2-7	TGTGCCATCAGGGACGGGACAGGGGGGGGCTACGAGCAGTACTTC	CAIRDGTGGGYEQYF
NA	NA	TRBV3-1/TRBV3-2	TRBJ2-6	TGTGCCAGCAGACTCATATCCGGGACTGGGGCCAACGTCCTGACTTTC	CASRLISGTGANVLTF
NA	TRBD2	TRBV13	TRBJ2-1	TGTGCCAGCAGCCGCGGGACTAGCGACTGGAAGCAGTTCTTC	CASSRGTSDWKQFF
NA	TRBD1	TRBV18	TRBJ2-1	TGTGCCAGCTCACAAGGACAGGGAAGGAGGAATGAGCAGTTCTTC	CASSQGQGRRNEQFF
NA	TRBD2	TRBV7-6	TRBJ2-3	TGTGCCAGCAGCTTAGTGGCGATAAGCGGGAGCCCCGCCGCAGATACGCAGTATTTT	CASSLVAISGSPAADTQYF
NA	TRBD1	TRBV2	TRBJ1-1	TGTGCCAGCAGGGACAGGGACACTGAAGCTTTCTTT	CASRDRDTEAFF
NA	TRBD1	TRBV28	TRBJ2-1	TGTGCCAGCAGTTCCACACAGGGGGCAGGAATAAATGAGCAGTTCTTC	CASSSTQGAGINEQFF
NA	NA	TRBV6-5	TRBJ2-7	TGTGCCAGCAGCTTCCCGCCGGGCGAGCAGTACTTC	CASSFPPGEQYF
NA	NA	TRBV6-2/TRBV6-3	TRBJ1-5	TGTGCCAGCAGTTACCATAGTGATCAGCCCCAGCATTTT	CASSYHSDQPQHF
NA	TRBD2	TRBV3-1/TRBV3-2	TRBJ2-1	TGTGCCAGCAGCCAAGAGGGACTAGCGGGACCCGGCTACAATGAGCAGTTCTTC	CASSQEGLAGPGYNEQFF